This entry features one T cell receptor beta chain sequence. Its antigen remains unidentified. The entry originates in a study of cytomegalovirus exposure and HLA in healthy donors. V was clipped by 1 base and J by 4 bases; unmatched bases: 8. CDR3 size: 15 residues. Looked up from germline, CDR1 is SQVTM and CDR2 is ANQGSEA. PCR was performed using 60 Vbeta and 13 Jbeta primers. Assay: immunoSEQ multiplex PCR; the TCRdb copy retains only in-frame clones and omits some. The specimen's table records about 130,000 clones. Study findings and constraints: Solely CMV serostatus was available to characterize immune exposure. Earlier analysis yielded a pattern in which most TCR beta V segments were productive about 90% or about 30% of the time.

This chain uses TRBV29-1 with TRBJ2-3; 7 bases are a match to TRBD1. Specimen: PBMCs. This sequence was found in a man aged 18 to 29 in good health and CMV-seronegative. The CDR3 DNA follows: TGCAGCGTTGAAGGCATAGGGGGCACGGCAGATACGCAGTATTTT. Amino acids: CSVEGIGGTADTQYF.